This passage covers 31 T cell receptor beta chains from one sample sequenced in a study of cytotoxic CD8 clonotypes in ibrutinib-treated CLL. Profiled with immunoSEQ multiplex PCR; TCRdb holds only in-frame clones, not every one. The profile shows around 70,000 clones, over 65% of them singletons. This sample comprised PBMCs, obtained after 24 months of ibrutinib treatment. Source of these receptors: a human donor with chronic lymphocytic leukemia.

The CDR3 DNA reads as TGCGCCAGCAGCTCGGGACTAGCGGGAGGTTACGAGCAGTACTTC. This translates into CASSSGLAGGYEQYF. The chain recombines TRBV5-1 with TRBJ2-7; TRBD2 aligns across 15 bases. Trimming took 3 bases from V and 4 from J; bases not matched to a gene: 2. Germline assignment: CDR1 SGHRS and CDR2 YFSETQ. This CDR3 is built from 15 residues.

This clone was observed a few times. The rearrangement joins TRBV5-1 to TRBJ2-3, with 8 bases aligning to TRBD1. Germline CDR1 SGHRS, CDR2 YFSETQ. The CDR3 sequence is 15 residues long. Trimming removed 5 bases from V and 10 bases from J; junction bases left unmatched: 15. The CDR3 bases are TGCGCCAGCAGAGACGGGACAGGTACACAGGTTGCGCAGTATTTT. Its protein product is CASRDGTGTQVAQYF.

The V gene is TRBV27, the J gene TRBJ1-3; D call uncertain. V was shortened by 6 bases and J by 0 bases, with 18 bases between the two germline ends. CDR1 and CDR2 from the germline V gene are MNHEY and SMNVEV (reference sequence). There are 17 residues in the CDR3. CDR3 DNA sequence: TGTGCCAGCAGACCCATCTGGCCGGCGGGCTCTGGAAACACCATATATTTT. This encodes CASRPIWPAGSGNTIYF.

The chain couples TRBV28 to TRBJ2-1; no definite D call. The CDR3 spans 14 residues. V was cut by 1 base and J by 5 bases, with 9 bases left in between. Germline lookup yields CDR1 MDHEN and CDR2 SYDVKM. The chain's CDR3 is CASSLSWRNNEQFF. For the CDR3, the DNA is TGTGCCAGCAGTTTATCTTGGCGGAACAATGAGCAGTTCTTC.

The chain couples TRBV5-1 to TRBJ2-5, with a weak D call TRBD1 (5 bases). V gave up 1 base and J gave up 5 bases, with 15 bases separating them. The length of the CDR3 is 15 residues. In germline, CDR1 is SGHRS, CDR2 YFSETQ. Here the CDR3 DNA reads TGCGCCAGCAGCTTGTTTCAGGGTGTGAGCGAGACCCAGTACTTC. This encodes CASSLFQGVSETQYF. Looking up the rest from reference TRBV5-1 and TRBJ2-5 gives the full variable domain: KAGVTQTPRYLIKTRGQQVTLSCSPISGHRSVSWYQQTPGQGLQFLFEYFSETQRNKGNFPGRFSGRQFSNSRSEMNVSTLELGDSALYLCASSLFQGVSETQYFGPGTRLLVL.

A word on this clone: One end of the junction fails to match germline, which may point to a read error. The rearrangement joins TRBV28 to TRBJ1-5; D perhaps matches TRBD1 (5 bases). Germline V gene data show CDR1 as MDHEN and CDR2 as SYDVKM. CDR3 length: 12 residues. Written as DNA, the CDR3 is TGTGCCAGCAGTTCCTTAGTGAAGGGGACGGATTTT. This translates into CASSSLVKGTDF.

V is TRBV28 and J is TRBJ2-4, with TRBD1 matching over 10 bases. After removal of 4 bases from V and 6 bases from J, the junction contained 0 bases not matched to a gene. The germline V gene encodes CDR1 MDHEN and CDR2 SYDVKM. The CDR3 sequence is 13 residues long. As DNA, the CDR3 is TGTGCCAGCAGTTGGACAGGGGGAAACATTCAGTACTTC. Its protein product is CASSWTGGNIQYF.

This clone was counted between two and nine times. The CDR3 sequence is CASSFYSGLAGVSEQFF. The DNA of the CDR3 is TGTGCCAGCAGCTTCTACTCGGGACTAGCGGGAGTCAGTGAGCAGTTCTTC. This rearrangement joins TRBV5-6 to TRBJ2-1, with 14 bases identical to TRBD2. CDR3 length: 17 amino acids. The V segment lost 2 bases and the J segment 9 bases; nucleotides outside the gene matches: 10. Germline CDR1 and CDR2: SGHDT and YYEEEE.

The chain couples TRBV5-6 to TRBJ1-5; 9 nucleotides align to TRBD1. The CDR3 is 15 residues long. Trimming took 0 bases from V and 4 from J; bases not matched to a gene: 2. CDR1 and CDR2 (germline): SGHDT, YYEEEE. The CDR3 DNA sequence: TGTGCCAGCAGCTTGGGCGGGACAGGGAATCAGCCCCAGCATTTT. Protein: CASSLGGTGNQPQHF.

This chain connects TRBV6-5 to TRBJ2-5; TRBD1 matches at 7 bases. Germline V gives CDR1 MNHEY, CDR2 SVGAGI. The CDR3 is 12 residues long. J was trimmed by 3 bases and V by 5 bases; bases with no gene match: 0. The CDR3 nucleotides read TGTGCCAGCAGTGACAGGGAAGAGACCCAGTACTTC. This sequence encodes CASSDREETQYF.

CDR3 in DNA: TGTGCCAGCAAACACAATAGGCCTTCCTACGAGCAGTACTTC. Translating it yields CASKHNRPSYEQYF. V is TRBV28 and J is TRBJ2-7; D call uncertain. The CDR3 contains 14 residues. The V gene's germline CDR1 is MDHEN and CDR2 SYDVKM. Trimming removed 7 bases from V and 1 base from J, with 14 bases in between.

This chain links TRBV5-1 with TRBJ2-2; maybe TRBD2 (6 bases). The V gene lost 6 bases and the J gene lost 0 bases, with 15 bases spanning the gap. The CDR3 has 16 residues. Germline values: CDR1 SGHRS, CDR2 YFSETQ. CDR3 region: CASMGMGLTNTGELFF. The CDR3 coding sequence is TGCGCCAGCATGGGTATGGGACTCACGAACACCGGGGAGCTGTTTTTT.

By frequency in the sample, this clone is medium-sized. The chain's CDR3 is CAWTRGSRSYNEQFF. For the CDR3, the DNA is TGTGCCTGGACCCGGGGAAGTCGCTCCTACAATGAGCAGTTCTTC. The chain combines TRBV30 with TRBJ2-1; D perhaps matches TRBD2 (5 bases). Trimming took off 4 bases at V and 0 bases at J, with 13 bases between the two ends. The CDR3 is made up of 15 amino acids. Germline CDR1 is GTSNPN and CDR2 is SVGIG (reference sequence).

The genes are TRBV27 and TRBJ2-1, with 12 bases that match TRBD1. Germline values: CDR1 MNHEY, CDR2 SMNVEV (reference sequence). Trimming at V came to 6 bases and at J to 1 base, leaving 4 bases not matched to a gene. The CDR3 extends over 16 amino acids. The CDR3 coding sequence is TGTGCCAGCAGGGGACAGGGGGCTGTTTCCTACAATGAGCAGTTCTTC. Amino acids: CASRGQGAVSYNEQFF.

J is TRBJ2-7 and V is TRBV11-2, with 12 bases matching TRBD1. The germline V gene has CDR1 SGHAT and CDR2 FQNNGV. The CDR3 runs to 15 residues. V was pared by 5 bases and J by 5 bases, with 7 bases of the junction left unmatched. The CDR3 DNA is TGTGCCAGCAGCCTGGGCCGGGACAGGGGGCACGAGCAGTACTTC. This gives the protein CASSLGRDRGHEQYF.

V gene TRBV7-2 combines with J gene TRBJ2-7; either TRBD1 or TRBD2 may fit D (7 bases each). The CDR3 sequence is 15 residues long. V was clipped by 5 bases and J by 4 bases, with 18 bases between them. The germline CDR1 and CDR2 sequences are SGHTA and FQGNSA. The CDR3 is CASSIQTGEGYEQYF. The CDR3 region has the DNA TGTGCCAGCAGCATACAAACAGGGGAGGGTTACGAGCAGTACTTC.

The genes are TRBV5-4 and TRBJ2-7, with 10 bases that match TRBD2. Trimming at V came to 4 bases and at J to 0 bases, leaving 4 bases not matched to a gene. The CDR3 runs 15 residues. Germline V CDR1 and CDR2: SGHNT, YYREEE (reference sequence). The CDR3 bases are TGTGCCAGCAGCCAGGGACTAGCGCCCTCCTACGAGCAGTACTTC. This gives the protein CASSQGLAPSYEQYF.

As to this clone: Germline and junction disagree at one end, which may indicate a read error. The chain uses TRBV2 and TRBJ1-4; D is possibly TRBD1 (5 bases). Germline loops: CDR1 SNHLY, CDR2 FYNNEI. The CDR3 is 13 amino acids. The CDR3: CASSLDLDSASSF. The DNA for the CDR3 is TGTGCCAGCAGTCTAGACCTTGACAGCGCCAGCTCTTTT.

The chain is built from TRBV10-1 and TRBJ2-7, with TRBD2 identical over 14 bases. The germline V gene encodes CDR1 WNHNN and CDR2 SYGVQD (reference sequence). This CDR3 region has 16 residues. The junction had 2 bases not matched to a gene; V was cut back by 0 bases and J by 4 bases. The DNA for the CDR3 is TGCGCCAGCAGTGAGTCCGGGACTAGCGGGAGTTACGAGCAGTACTTC. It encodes CASSESGTSGSYEQYF.

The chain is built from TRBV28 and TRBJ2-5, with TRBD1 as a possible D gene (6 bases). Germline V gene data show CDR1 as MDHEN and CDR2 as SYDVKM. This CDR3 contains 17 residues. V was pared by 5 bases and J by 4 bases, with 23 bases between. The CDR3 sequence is CASSPSNRVHLRETQYF. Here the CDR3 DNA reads TGTGCCAGCAGTCCTTCAAACAGGGTACACCTCCGAGAGACCCAGTACTTC. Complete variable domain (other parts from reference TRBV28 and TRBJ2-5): DVKVTQSSRYLVKRTGEKVFLECVQDMDHENMFWYRQDPGLGLRLIYFSYDVKMKEKGDIPEGYSVSREKKERFSLILESASTNQTSMYLCASSPSNRVHLRETQYFGPGTRLLVL.

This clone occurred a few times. CDR3 amino acids: CASNEVYGSNQPQHF. The CDR3 DNA is TGTGCCAGCAACGAGGTTTACGGCAGCAATCAGCCCCAGCATTTT. The rearrangement uses TRBV6-1 and TRBJ1-5, with D unclear. Germline-derived CDR1 and CDR2 are MNHNS and SASEGT. The V end was cut by 7 bases, the J end by 1 base, with 14 bases between. CDR3 length: 15 residues.

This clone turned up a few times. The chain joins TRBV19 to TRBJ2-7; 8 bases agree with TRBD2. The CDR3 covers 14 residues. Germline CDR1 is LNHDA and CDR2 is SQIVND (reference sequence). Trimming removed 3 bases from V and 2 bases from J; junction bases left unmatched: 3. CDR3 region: CASSITSGTYEQYF. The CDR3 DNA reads TGTGCCAGTAGTATTACTAGCGGAACCTACGAGCAGTACTTC.

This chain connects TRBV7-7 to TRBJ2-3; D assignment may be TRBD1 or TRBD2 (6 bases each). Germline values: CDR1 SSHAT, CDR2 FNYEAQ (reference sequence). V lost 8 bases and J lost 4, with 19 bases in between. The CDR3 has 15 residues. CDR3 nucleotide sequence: TGTGCCAGCGCGGAGGGGGGTGGACGCTCAGATACGCAGTATTTT. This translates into CASAEGGGRSDTQYF.

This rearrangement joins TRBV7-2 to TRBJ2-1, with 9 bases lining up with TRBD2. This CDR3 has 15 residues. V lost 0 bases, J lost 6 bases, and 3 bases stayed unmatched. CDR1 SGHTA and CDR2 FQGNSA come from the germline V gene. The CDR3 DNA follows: TGTGCCAGCAGCTTAGCCGGACTAGCGCGCAATGAGCAGTTCTTC. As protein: CASSLAGLARNEQFF.

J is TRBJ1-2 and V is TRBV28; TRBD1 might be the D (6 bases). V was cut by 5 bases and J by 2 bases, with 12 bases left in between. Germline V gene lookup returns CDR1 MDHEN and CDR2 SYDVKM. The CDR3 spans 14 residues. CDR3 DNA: TGTGCCAGCAGTAGACAGGCTCTGAACTATGGCTACACCTTC. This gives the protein CASSRQALNYGYTF.

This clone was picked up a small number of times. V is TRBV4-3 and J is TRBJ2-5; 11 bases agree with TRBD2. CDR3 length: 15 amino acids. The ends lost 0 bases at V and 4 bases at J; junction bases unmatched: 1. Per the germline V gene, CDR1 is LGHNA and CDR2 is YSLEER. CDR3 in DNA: TGCGCCAGCAGCCAAGATCTAGCGGGAGGAGAGACCCAGTACTTC. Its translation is CASSQDLAGGETQYF.

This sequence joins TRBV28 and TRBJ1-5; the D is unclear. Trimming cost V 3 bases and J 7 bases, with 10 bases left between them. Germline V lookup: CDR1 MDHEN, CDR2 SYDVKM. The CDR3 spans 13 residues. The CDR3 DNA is TGTGCCAGCAGTTTCACAAGGTCGCAGCCCCAGCATTTT. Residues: CASSFTRSQPQHF.

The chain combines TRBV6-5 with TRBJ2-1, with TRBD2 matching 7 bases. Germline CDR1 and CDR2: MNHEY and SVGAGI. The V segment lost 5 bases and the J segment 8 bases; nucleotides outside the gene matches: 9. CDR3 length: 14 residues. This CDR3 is CASSLGTNSYEQFF. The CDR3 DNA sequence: TGTGCCAGCAGTCTCGGGACTAACTCGTATGAGCAGTTCTTC.

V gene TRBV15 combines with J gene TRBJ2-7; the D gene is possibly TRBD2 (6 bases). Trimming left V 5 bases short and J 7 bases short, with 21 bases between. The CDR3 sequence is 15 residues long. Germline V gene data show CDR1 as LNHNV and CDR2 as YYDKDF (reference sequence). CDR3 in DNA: TGTGCCACCAGCTACGAGGGTAGCGGCCTCGGGGAGCAGTACTTC. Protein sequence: CATSYEGSGLGEQYF.

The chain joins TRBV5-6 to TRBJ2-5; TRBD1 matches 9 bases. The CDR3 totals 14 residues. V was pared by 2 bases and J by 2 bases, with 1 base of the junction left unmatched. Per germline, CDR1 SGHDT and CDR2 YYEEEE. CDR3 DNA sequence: TGTGCCAGCAGCTTCGACAGGGGGCAAGAGACCCAGTACTTC. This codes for CASSFDRGQETQYF.

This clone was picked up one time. CDR3 nucleotide sequence: TGTGCCACCAGCAGACGACTAGCAAATGAGCAGTTCTTC. Amino acids: CATSRRLANEQFF. The chain recombines TRBV15 with TRBJ2-1, with TRBD2 identical over 7 bases. Germline V gene sequence: CDR1 LNHNV, CDR2 YYDKDF (reference sequence). This CDR3 comprises 13 residues. V shed 2 bases, J shed 7 bases, and the junction held 2 bases outside the gene matches.